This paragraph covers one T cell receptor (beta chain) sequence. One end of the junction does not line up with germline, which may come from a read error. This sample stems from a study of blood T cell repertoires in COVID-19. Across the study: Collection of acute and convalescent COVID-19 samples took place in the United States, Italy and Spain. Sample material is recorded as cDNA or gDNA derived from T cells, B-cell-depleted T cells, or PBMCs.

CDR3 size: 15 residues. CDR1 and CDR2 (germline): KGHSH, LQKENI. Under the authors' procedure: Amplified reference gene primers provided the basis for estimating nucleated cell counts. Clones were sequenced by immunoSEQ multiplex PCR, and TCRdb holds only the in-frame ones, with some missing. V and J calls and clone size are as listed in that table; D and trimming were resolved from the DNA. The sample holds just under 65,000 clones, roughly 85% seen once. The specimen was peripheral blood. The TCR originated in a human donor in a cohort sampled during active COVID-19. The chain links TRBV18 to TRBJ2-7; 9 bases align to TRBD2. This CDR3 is CASSPGGGAGTEEYF. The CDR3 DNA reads TGTGCCAGCTCACCAGGCGGGGGGGCCGGGACCGAGGAGTACTTC.